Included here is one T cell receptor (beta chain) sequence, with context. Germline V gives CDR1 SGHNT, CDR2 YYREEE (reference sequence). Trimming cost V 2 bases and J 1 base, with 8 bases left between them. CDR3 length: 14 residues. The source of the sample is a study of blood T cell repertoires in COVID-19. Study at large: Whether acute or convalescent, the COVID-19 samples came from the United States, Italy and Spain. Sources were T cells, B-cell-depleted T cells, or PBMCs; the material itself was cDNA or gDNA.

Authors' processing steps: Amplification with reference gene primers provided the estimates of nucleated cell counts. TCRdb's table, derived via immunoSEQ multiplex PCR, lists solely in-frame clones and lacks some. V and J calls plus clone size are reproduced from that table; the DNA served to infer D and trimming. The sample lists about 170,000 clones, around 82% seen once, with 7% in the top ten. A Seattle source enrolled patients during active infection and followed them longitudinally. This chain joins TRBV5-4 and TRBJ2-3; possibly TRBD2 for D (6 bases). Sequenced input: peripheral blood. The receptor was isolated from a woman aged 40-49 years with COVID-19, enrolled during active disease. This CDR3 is CASSLPGGTDTQYF. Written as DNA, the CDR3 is TGTGCCAGCAGCTTACCGGGGGGCACAGATACGCAGTATTTT.